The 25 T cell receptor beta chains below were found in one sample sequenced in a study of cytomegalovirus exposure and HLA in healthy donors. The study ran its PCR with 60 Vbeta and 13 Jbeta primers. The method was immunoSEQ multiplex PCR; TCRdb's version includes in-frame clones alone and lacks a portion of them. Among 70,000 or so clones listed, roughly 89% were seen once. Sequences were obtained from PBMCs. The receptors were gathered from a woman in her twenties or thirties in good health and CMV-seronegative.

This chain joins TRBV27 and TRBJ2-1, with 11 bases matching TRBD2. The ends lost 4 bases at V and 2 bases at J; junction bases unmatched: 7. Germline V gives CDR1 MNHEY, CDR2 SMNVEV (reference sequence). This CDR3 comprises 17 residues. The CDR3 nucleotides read TGTGCCAGCAGTTCCCTAGGGACTAGCGGAACCTACAATGAGCAGTTCTTC. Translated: CASSSLGTSGTYNEQFF.

The CDR3 sequence is CASSMSPGLAEWGETQYF. For the CDR3, the DNA is TGTGCCAGCAGCATGTCCCCCGGACTAGCGGAGTGGGGGGAGACCCAGTACTTC. The chain couples TRBV5-4 to TRBJ2-5; TRBD2 agrees at 10 bases. Germline lookup yields CDR1 SGHNT and CDR2 YYREEE (reference sequence). CDR3 length: 18 amino acids. V was clipped by 4 bases and J by 5 bases; unmatched bases: 17.

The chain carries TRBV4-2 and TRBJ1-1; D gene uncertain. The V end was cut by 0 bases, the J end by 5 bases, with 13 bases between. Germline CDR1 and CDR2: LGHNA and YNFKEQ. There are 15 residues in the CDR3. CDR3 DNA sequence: TGTGCCAGCAGCCAAGACAGAGAGGGCGAGACTGAAGCTTTCTTT. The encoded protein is CASSQDREGETEAFF.

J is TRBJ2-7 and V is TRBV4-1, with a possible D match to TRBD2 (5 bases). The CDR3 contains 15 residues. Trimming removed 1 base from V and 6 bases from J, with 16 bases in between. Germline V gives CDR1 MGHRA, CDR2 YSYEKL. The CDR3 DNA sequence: TGCGCCAGCAGCCAAGCCACCTCCAGGACTCTCGAGCAGTACTTC. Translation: CASSQATSRTLEQYF.

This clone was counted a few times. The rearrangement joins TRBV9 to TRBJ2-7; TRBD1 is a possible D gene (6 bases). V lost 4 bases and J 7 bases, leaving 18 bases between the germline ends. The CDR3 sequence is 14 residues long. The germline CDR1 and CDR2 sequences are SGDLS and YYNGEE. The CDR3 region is CASSMDSLPWEQYF. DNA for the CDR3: TGTGCCAGCAGCATGGACAGTCTACCATGGGAGCAGTACTTC.

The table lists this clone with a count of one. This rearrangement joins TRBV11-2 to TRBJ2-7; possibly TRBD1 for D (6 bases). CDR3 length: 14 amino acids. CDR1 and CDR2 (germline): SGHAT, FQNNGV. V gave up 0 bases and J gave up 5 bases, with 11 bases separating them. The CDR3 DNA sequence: TGTGCCAGCAGCTTAGACAGGGGCAACGACGAGCAGTACTTC. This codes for CASSLDRGNDEQYF.

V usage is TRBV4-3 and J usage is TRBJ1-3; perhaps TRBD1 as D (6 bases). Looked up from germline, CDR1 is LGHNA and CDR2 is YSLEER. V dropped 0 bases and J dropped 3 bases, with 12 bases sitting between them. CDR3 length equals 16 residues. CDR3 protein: CASSQDLAGVGNTIYF. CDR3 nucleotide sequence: TGCGCCAGCAGCCAAGATCTGGCAGGGGTTGGAAACACCATATATTTT.

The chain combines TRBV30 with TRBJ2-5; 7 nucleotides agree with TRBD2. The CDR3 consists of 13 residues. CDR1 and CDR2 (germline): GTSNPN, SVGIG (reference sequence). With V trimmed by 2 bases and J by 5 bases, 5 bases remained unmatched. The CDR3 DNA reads TGTGCCTGGAGTCTGTTCGGGGGGGAGACCCAGTACTTC. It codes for CAWSLFGGETQYF.

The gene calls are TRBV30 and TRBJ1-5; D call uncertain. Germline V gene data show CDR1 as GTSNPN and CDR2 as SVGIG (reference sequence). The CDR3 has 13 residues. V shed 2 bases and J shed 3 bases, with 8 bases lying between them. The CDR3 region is CAWSSGINQPQHF. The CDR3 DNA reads TGTGCCTGGAGTTCGGGGATCAATCAGCCCCAGCATTTT.

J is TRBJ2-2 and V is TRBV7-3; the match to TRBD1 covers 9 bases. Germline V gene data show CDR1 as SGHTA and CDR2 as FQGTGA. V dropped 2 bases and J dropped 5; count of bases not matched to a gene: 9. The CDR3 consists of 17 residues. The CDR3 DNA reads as TGTGCCAGCAGCTTAGACCTGGGGACAGGGAAAACCGGGGAGCTGTTTTTT. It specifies CASSLDLGTGKTGELFF. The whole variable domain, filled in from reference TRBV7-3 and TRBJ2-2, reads GAGVSQTPSNKVTEKGKYVELRCDPISGHTALYWYRQSLGQGPEFLIYFQGTGAADDSGLPNDRFFAVRPEGSVSTLKIQRTERGDSAVYLCASSLDLGTGKTGELFFGEGSRLTVL.

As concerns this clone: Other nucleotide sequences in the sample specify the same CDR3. The CDR3 protein is CASSQLDRLNTEAFF. The CDR3 nucleotides are TGCGCCAGCAGCCAACTCGACAGGCTGAACACTGAAGCTTTCTTT. This rearrangement joins TRBV4-1 to TRBJ1-1, with a weak D call TRBD1 (6 bases). V lost 2 bases, J lost 0 bases, and 10 bases lay in between. This CDR3 is 15 amino acids long. Germline CDR1 and CDR2: MGHRA and YSYEKL.

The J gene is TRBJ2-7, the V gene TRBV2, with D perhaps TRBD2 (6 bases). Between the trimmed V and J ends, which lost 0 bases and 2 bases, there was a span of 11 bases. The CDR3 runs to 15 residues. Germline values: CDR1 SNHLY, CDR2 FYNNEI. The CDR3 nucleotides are TGTGCCAGCAGTGAAGCCGATAGCGGTCCCTACGAGCAGTACTTC. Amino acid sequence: CASSEADSGPYEQYF.

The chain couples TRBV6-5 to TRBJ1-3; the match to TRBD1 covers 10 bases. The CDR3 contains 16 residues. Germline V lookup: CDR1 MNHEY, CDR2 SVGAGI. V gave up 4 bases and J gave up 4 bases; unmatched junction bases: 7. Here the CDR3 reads CASSFVTGGAGNTIYF. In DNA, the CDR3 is TGTGCCAGCAGTTTCGTGACAGGGGGCGCGGGAAACACCATATATTTT.

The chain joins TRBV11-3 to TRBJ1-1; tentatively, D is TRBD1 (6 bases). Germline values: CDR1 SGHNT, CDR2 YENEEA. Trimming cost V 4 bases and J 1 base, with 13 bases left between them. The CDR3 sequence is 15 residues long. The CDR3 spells CASSSRTVENTEAFF. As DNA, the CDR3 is TGTGCCAGCAGCTCTCGGACAGTCGAGAACACTGAAGCTTTCTTT.

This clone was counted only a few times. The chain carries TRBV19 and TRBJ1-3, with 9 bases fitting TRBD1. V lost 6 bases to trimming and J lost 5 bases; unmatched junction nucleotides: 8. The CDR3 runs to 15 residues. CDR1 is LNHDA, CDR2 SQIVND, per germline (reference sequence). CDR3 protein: CASSRGGQGRNTIYF. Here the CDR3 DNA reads TGTGCCAGTAGCCGGGGGGGACAGGGCCGAAACACCATATATTTT.

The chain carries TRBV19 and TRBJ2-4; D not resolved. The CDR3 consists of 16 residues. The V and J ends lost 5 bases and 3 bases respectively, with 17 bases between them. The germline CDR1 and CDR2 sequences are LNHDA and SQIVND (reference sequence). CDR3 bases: TGTGCCAGTAGTGGGCTGCCAGGCGATGGCAAAAACATTCAGTACTTC. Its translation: CASSGLPGDGKNIQYF.

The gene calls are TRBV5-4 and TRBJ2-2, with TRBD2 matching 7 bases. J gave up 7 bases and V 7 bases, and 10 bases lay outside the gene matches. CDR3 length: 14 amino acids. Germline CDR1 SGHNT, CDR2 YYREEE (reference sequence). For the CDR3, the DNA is TGTGCCAGCTCCCGGGGGGTGGAGAACGGGGAGCTGTTTTTT. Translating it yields CASSRGVENGELFF.

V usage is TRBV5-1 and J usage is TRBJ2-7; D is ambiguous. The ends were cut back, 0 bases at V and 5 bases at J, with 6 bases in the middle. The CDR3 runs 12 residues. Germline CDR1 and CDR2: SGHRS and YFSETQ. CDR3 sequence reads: CASSLVSDEQYF. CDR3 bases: TGCGCCAGCAGCTTGGTATCGGACGAGCAGTACTTC. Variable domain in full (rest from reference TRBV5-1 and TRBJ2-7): KAGVTQTPRYLIKTRGQQVTLSCSPISGHRSVSWYQQTPGQGLQFLFEYFSETQRNKGNFPGRFSGRQFSNSRSEMNVSTLELGDSALYLCASSLVSDEQYFGPGTRLTVT.

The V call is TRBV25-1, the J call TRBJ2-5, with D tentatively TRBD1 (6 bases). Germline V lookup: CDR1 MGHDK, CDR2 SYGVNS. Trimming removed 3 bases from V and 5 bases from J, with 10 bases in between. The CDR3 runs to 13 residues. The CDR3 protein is CASSDQGTETQYF. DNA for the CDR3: TGTGCCAGCAGTGACCAGGGGACCGAGACCCAGTACTTC.

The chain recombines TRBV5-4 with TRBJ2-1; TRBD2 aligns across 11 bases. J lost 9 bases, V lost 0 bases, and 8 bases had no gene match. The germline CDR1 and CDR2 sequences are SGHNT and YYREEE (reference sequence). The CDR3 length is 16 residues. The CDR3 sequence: CASSLEASGRYSEQFF. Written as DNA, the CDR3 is TGTGCCAGCAGCTTGGAGGCTAGCGGGAGGTATAGTGAGCAGTTCTTC. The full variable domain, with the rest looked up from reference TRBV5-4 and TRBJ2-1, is ETGVTQSPTHLIKTRGQQVTLRCSSQSGHNTVSWYQQALGQGPQFIFQYYREEENGRGNFPPRFSGLQFPNYSSELNVNALELDDSALYLCASSLEASGRYSEQFFGPGTRLTVL.

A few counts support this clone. DNA for the CDR3: TGTGCCAGCAGCTTAACCAGGGGCTATGGCTACACCTTC. It specifies CASSLTRGYGYTF. This chain uses TRBV7-9 with TRBJ1-2, with D perhaps matching TRBD1 (6 bases). CDR3 size: 13 residues. The germline gives CDR1 SEHNR, CDR2 FQNEAQ (reference sequence). The V end lost 2 bases, the J end lost 4 bases, and 8 bases lay between the germline ends.

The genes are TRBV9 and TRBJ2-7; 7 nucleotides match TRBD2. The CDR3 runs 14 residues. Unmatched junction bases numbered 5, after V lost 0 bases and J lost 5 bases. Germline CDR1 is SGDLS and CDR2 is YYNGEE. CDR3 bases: TGTGCCAGCAGCGTAGACGGCGGGAGCCACGAGCAGTACTTC. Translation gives CASSVDGGSHEQYF.

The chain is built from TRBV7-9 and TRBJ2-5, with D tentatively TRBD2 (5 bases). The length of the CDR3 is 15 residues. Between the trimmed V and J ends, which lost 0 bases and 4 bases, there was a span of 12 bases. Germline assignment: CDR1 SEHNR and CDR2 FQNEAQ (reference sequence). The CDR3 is CASSLASSGIETQYF. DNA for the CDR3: TGTGCCAGCAGCTTAGCTTCAAGCGGAATAGAGACCCAGTACTTC.

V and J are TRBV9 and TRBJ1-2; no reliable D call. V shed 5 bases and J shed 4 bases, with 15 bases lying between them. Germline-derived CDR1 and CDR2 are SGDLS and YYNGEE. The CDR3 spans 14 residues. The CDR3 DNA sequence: TGTGCCAGCAGGAGCCTGGGCCCCTTCTATGGCTACACCTTC. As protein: CASRSLGPFYGYTF.

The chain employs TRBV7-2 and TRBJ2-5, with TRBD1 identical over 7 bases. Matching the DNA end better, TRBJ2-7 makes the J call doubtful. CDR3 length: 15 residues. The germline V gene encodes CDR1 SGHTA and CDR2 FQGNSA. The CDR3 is CASSLVGTVPYEQYF. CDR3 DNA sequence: TGTGCCAGCAGCTTAGTGGGGACAGTTCCCTACGAGCAGTACTTC.